This T cell receptor (beta chain) was identified during a study of patients and donors after allogeneic stem cell transplantation. MiXCR, run by TCRdb on the RT-PCR reads, gives a single entry per CDR3 protein. The repertoire has some 60,000 distinct CDR3 sequences, about 14% of them found once; the top ten carry about a third. V was pared by 7 bases and J by 2 bases, with 15 bases between. Germline loops: CDR1 SNHLY, CDR2 FYNNEI. The CDR3 totals 14 residues. This receptor was obtained from a human donor who was either an allogeneic HSCT recipient or a stem cell or donor lymphocyte infusion donor (not recorded which). It is not recorded whose cells these are; they may come from a transplant donor. Sequencing was performed on blood, either unsorted or a sorted T cell fraction (not recorded which). V is TRBV2 and J is TRBJ2-7, with a weak D call TRBD2 (5 bases). CDR3 in DNA: TGTGCCAGCAATTACGGAGCGGCTCCCTACGAGCAGTACTTC. This gives the protein CASNYGAAPYEQYF.